The 8 T cell receptor beta chains below all came from one sample that was sequenced in a study of T cell responses to AZD1222 COVID-19 vaccine. The data were produced by immunoSEQ multiplex PCR, yet TCRdb's version contains in-frame clones alone and is incomplete. This sample has some 130,000 clones; 80% to 90% occur once, and the top ten carry roughly 1.6%. Sequenced here: peripheral blood, sampled on day 0 of AZD1222 vaccination. The source is an adult in good health.

This chain links TRBV19 with TRBJ2-5; D is perhaps TRBD2 (6 bases). Deletions cut 5 bases from V and 3 bases from J, with 16 bases between. This CDR3 is built from 15 residues. The germline gives CDR1 LNHDA, CDR2 SQIVND (reference sequence). DNA of the CDR3: TGTGCCAGTAGTCCAGCAAGCGGGCCGAAAGAGACCCAGTACTTC. Translating gives CASSPASGPKETQYF.

The chain links TRBV18 to TRBJ2-5; D gene uncertain. This CDR3 spans 15 amino acids. V was trimmed by 3 bases and J by 2 bases, leaving 13 bases between them. In germline, CDR1 is KGHSH, CDR2 LQKENI. CDR3 loop: CASSPTPGMQETQYF. The CDR3 DNA reads as TGTGCCAGCTCACCTACCCCTGGGATGCAAGAGACCCAGTACTTC.

V usage is TRBV9 and J usage is TRBJ2-3; TRBD1 agrees at 7 bases. Germline trimming cut 1 base from V and 5 bases from J; bases unmatched to any gene: 1. The CDR3 has 13 residues. Germline V gives CDR1 SGDLS, CDR2 YYNGEE. This CDR3 is CASSVHRGDTQYF. The CDR3 bases are TGTGCCAGCAGCGTACACAGGGGAGATACGCAGTATTTT.

The chain links TRBV5-5 to TRBJ1-3, with D tentatively TRBD1 (5 bases). V lost 4 bases and J 1 base, leaving 18 bases between the germline ends. Per the germline V gene, CDR1 is SGHKS and CDR2 is YYEKEE (reference sequence). The CDR3 is 17 residues long. The CDR3 nucleotides read TGTGCCAGCAGCGAGCGGGGGGGTAGCCTTTCTGGAAACACCATATATTTT. Protein sequence: CASSERGGSLSGNTIYF.

The chain employs TRBV12-3 or TRBV12-4 and TRBJ1-5, with D unresolved. The CDR3 length is 13 residues. Trimming cost V 5 bases and J 5 bases, with 10 bases left between them. In DNA, the CDR3 is TGTGCCAGCAGTCCTGGGGAGGATCAGCCCCAGCATTTT. This gives the protein CASSPGEDQPQHF.

The rearrangement uses TRBV6-2 or TRBV6-3 and TRBJ1-1, with no clear D. CDR1 and CDR2 from the germline V gene are MNHEY and SVGEGT. Trimming removed 6 bases at V and 3 bases at J, with 11 bases between. The CDR3 sequence is 13 residues long. Here the CDR3 reads CASSFGVHTEAFF. CDR3 in DNA: TGTGCCAGCAGCTTCGGGGTTCACACTGAAGCTTTCTTT.

The chain links TRBV5-1 to TRBJ2-1, with D perhaps TRBD2 (5 bases). V was shortened by 4 bases and J by 5 bases, with 19 bases between the two germline ends. Germline assignment: CDR1 SGHRS and CDR2 YFSETQ. The CDR3 covers 16 residues. The DNA of the CDR3 is TGCGCCAGCAGCCAGCTAGCCTTCCAGAGGAACAATGAGCAGTTCTTC. The encoded protein is CASSQLAFQRNNEQFF.

The chain has TRBV30 and TRBJ1-5; TRBD1 is a possible D gene (5 bases). The germline V gene has CDR1 GTSNPN and CDR2 SVGIG (reference sequence). V lost 4 bases and J lost 7, with 11 bases in between. The CDR3 extends over 12 amino acids. CDR3 DNA: TGTGCCTGGAACCTAGGGGAACAGCCCCAGCATTTT. Its translation: CAWNLGEQPQHF.